The 29 T cell receptor beta chains below were found in one sample sequenced in a study of T cells in women clearing cervical HPV infection. Data came from immunoSEQ multiplex PCR; TCRdb stores just in-frame clones and leaves some out. This sample's table reports some 40,000 clones. Sequenced material: blood buffy coat. The receptors were sampled from a woman aged 18 to 75 with a cervical HPV16 infection that either progressed to CIN3+ or cleared (not recorded which).

Notes on this clone: Read coverage stops 3 residues before the CDR3 terminus; the germline J gene supplies the remainder. The rearrangement uses TRBV7-2 and TRBJ1-1; no definite D call. Germline CDR1 SGHTA, CDR2 FQGNSA. CDR3 size: 12 residues. The CDR3 DNA, read in part, is TGTGCCAGCAGCCTGGCGGGTTTCACA. Protein sequence: CASSLAGFT. The whole CDR3 is CASSLAGFTAFF.

Turning to this clone: The read falls 3 residues short of the CDR3 end, and the missing part is taken from the germline J gene. The rearrangement links TRBV6-1 to TRBJ2-3, with a possible D match to TRBD2 (6 bases). This CDR3 spans 17 amino acids. Germline V lookup: CDR1 MNHNS, CDR2 SASEGT. V was cut by 5 bases and J by 6 bases, with 24 bases left in between. The CDR3 bases that were read are TGTGCCAGCAGTCAAGGGGCCACCGGGACTGGCGCTGATACG. Encoded protein: CASSQGATGTGADT. The whole CDR3 reads CASSQGATGTGADTQYF.

CDR3 sequence reads: CAWSTGSSYNSPLHF. Partial CDR3 DNA: TGTGCCTGGAGTACAGGGAGCTCCTATAATTCACCC. The chain links TRBV30 to TRBJ1-6; possible D gene TRBD1, 6 bases. Read sequence stops 3 residues before the CDR3 end, and the germline J gene provides the missing end. CDR3 size: 15 residues. Germline V CDR1 and CDR2: GTSNPN, SVGIG (reference sequence). V was pared by 2 bases and J by 0 bases, with 8 bases between.

Notes on this clone: From the germline J gene comes the end of the CDR3, since the read stops 3 residues before it. The rearrangement joins TRBV19 to TRBJ1-2, with TRBD1 matching over 8 bases. The CDR3 totals 16 residues. Germline V CDR1 and CDR2: LNHDA, SQIVND (reference sequence). V shed 1 base, J shed 4 bases, and the junction held 8 bases outside the gene matches. Partial CDR3 DNA: TGTGCCAGTAGTATAGGGACAGGGACCAGGGGCTATGGC. Translation gives CASSIGTGTRGYG. The whole CDR3 is CASSIGTGTRGYGYTF.

Comments on this clone: The CDR3 end is not reached by the read, which stops 3 residues before it; the germline J gene fills it in. V and J are TRBV7-6 and TRBJ1-1; a possible D gene is TRBD1 (5 bases). Trimming cost V 1 base and J 3 bases, with 15 bases left between them. CDR1 and CDR2 from the germline V gene are SGHVS and FNYEAQ. This CDR3 comprises 16 residues. The sequenced CDR3 bases are TGTGCCAGCAGCTTAGAGGCGGGGGGATCACACACTGAA. Amino acid sequence: CASSLEAGGSHTE. The whole CDR3 region reads CASSLEAGGSHTEAFF.

For this clone: The read finishes 3 residues shy of the CDR3 end, and the germline J gene is used to complete it. The chain uses TRBV30 and TRBJ2-7; D might be TRBD1 (5 bases). V lost 2 bases and J 4 bases, leaving 21 bases between the germline ends. The germline gives CDR1 GTSNPN, CDR2 SVGIG (reference sequence). The CDR3 is 16 residues long. The CDR3 spells CAWSNPWGGYNYEQYF. The CDR3 bases that were read are TGTGCCTGGAGTAACCCGTGGGGCGGCTACAATTACGAG. Full variable domain (outside the CDR3, taken from reference TRBV30 and TRBJ2-7): SQTIHQWPATLVQPVGSPLSLECTVEGTSNPNLYWYRQAAGRGLQLLFYSVGIGQISSEVPQNLSASRPQDRQFILSSKKLLLSDSGFYLCAWSNPWGGYNYEQYFGPGTRLTVT.

About this clone itself: The DNA ends 3 residues before the CDR3 does, and the rest of the CDR3 is filled in from the germline J gene. V is TRBV7-6 and J is TRBJ2-2; D remains ambiguous. Per the germline V gene, CDR1 is SGHVS and CDR2 is FNYEAQ. The CDR3 runs to 13 residues. The CDR3 loop is CASSLGPNEKLFF. The sequenced part of the CDR3 DNA is TGTGCCAGCAGCTTAGGGCCCAATGAAAAG.

The CDR3 spells CAIRAEDQPQHF. The sequenced CDR3 bases are TGTGCCATCAGAGCGGAGGATCAGCCC. The chain links TRBV10-3 to TRBJ1-5, with D uncertain. The read is 3 residues too short to cover the CDR3 end, so that end is filled in from the germline J gene. The germline V and J ends were trimmed by 6 bases and 5 bases, with 8 bases remaining between them. CDR3 length: 12 residues. Germline V gives CDR1 ENHRY, CDR2 SYGVKD.

Of note for this clone: The read terminates 3 residues before the CDR3 end, so the remaining end is supplied by the germline J gene. The chain carries TRBV5-1 and TRBJ1-1; 11 nucleotides agree with TRBD1. The CDR3 is made up of 14 amino acids. V lost 4 bases, J lost 4 bases, and 3 bases stayed unmatched. Germline CDR1 SGHRS, CDR2 YFSETQ. The CDR3 protein is CASSPGQGGTEAFF. The DNA read from the CDR3 is TGCGCCAGCAGCCCGGGACAGGGGGGCACTGAA.

Notes on this clone: The read ends 3 residues before the CDR3 terminus; that terminus is restored from the germline J gene. The chain couples TRBV19 to TRBJ1-1; 10 bases are shared with TRBD1. V lost 2 bases, J lost 6 bases, and 6 bases stayed unmatched. This CDR3 comprises 15 residues. Germline lookup yields CDR1 LNHDA and CDR2 SQIVND (reference sequence). Incomplete CDR3 DNA: TGTGCCAGTAGTATACATAGACAGGGGGCTCCTGAA. It specifies CASSIHRQGAPE. The full CDR3 reads CASSIHRQGAPEAFF. Combining the CDR3 with reference TRBV19 and TRBJ1-1 gives the whole variable domain DGGITQSPKYLFRKEGQNVTLSCEQNLNHDAMYWYRQDPGQGLRLIYYSQIVNDFQKGDIAEGYSVSREKKESFPLTVTSAQKNPTAFYLCASSIHRQGAPEAFFGQGTRLTVV.

Worth noting for this clone: The read finishes 3 residues shy of the CDR3 end, and the germline J gene is used to complete it. V is TRBV9 and J is TRBJ1-2; D possibly corresponds to TRBD1 (5 bases). The CDR3 runs 16 residues. Germline V gene data show CDR1 as SGDLS and CDR2 as YYNGEE. Between the trimmed V and J ends, which lost 0 bases and 3 bases, there was a span of 15 bases. CDR3 residues: CASSVEGRGRDYGYTF. The sequenced part of the CDR3 DNA is TGTGCCAGCAGCGTAGAGGGGCGGGGCCGAGACTATGGC.

Comments on this clone: The CDR3 end is not reached by the read, which stops 3 residues before it; the germline J gene fills it in. The chain has TRBV19 and TRBJ1-2; D might be TRBD1 (5 bases). This CDR3 contains 15 residues. The germline gives CDR1 LNHDA, CDR2 SQIVND (reference sequence). The CDR3 bases that were read are TGTGCCACCCAAGTAGCGGGACGCCTGTCAGATACC. Protein sequence: CATQVAGRLSDT. The whole CDR3 protein reads CATQVAGRLSDTYTF.

A note on this clone: Read sequence stops 3 residues before the CDR3 end, and the germline J gene provides the missing end. The chain employs TRBV4-1 and TRBJ2-3, with 11 positions matching TRBD2. V lost 4 bases and J lost 0; bases outside the gene matches: 3. Germline CDR1 is MGHRA and CDR2 is YSYEKL. The CDR3 consists of 16 residues. CDR3 DNA, as far as it was read: TGCGCCAGCAGCCGCGGACTAGCGGGCAGCACAGATACG. The encoded protein is CASSRGLAGSTDT. The full CDR3 reads CASSRGLAGSTDTQYF.

Concerning this clone: The read finishes 3 residues shy of the CDR3 end, and the germline J gene is used to complete it. The V call is TRBV7-9, the J call TRBJ1-1, with D tentatively TRBD1 (5 bases). This CDR3 has 14 residues. Germline CDR1 reads SEHNR; CDR2 reads FQNEAQ (reference sequence). V lost 5 bases and J lost 5, with 15 bases in between. CDR3 DNA, as far as it was read: TGTGCCAGCAGCCCCCGCGGCGGGGGGACTGAA. Protein: CASSPRGGGTE. Given in full, the CDR3 is CASSPRGGGTEAFF.

To note about this clone: The CDR3 end is not reached by the read, which stops 3 residues before it; the germline J gene fills it in. The rearrangement links TRBV19 to TRBJ2-3; D perhaps matches TRBD1 (6 bases). The CDR3 extends over 13 amino acids. From germline, CDR1 is LNHDA and CDR2 SQIVND (reference sequence). This CDR3 reads CASSVQGQETQYF. The part of the CDR3 DNA that was read is TGTGCCAGTAGTGTCCAGGGGCAAGAGACG.

A remark on this clone: Sequencing ends 3 residues short of the CDR3 end; the germline J gene provides the rest. The V gene is TRBV28, the J gene TRBJ2-2; unclear D gene. Germline values: CDR1 MDHEN, CDR2 SYDVKM. Trimming pared 3 bases from V and 5 bases from J, leaving 4 bases between. This CDR3 spans 12 amino acids. CDR3 region: CASSFSTGELFF. The sequenced part of the CDR3 DNA is TGTGCCAGCAGTTTTTCAACCGGGGAG.

Remarks on this clone: The read terminates 3 residues ahead of where the CDR3 ends, so the germline J gene completes it. The V and J genes are TRBV4-1 and TRBJ2-7; D is unclear. V gave up 0 bases and J gave up 0 bases, with 9 bases separating them. There are 15 residues in the CDR3. Germline assignment: CDR1 MGHRA and CDR2 YSYEKL. The sequenced CDR3 bases are TGCGCCAGCAGCCAAGATCTCGGTCTCTCCTACGAG. It translates to CASSQDLGLSYE. The whole CDR3 sequence reads CASSQDLGLSYEQYF.

Concerning this clone itself: The read is 3 residues too short to cover the CDR3 end, so that end is filled in from the germline J gene. The rearrangement uses TRBV7-9 and TRBJ2-7; D possibly corresponds to TRBD2 (6 bases). The germline CDR1 and CDR2 sequences are SEHNR and FQNEAQ (reference sequence). The CDR3 contains 13 residues. V lost 3 bases to trimming and J lost 6 bases, with 12 bases between them. The CDR3 loop is CASSLGGLAEQYF. CDR3 DNA, as far as it was read: TGTGCCAGCAGCTTGGGGGGTTTAGCCGAG.

A note on this clone: The read comes to an end 3 residues before the CDR3 does, leaving the germline J gene to fill in the end. The rearrangement joins TRBV19 to TRBJ2-2; no clear D. The CDR3 totals 13 residues. The V end lost 6 bases, the J end lost 3 bases, and 8 bases lay between the germline ends. Germline V gene data show CDR1 as LNHDA and CDR2 as SQIVND (reference sequence). The CDR3 sequence is CASSDRDTGELFF. CDR3 bases read: TGTGCCAGTAGCGATCGGGACACCGGGGAG.

About this clone itself: The junction departs from germline at one end; a sequencing error may be responsible. The CDR3 end falls 3 residues outside the read, so it is completed with the germline J gene. This chain links TRBV28 with TRBJ1-4, with D perhaps matching TRBD1 (6 bases). There are 14 residues in the CDR3. Germline CDR1 is MDHEN and CDR2 is SYDVKM. Here the CDR3 reads CASSPDSSKEKLFF. The sequenced part of the CDR3 DNA is TGTGCCAGCAGTCCGGACAGCTCTAAGGAAAAA.

As for this clone: The read terminates 3 residues ahead of where the CDR3 ends, so the germline J gene completes it. V usage is TRBV5-8 and J usage is TRBJ2-4; 7 bases are a match to TRBD1. The CDR3 is made up of 11 amino acids. Germline values: CDR1 SGHTS, CDR2 YDEGEE. Here the CDR3 reads CASSYRGGQYF. The covered CDR3 bases are TGTGCCAGCAGCTACAGGGGTGGT.

On this clone itself: The read falls 3 residues short of the CDR3 end, and the missing part is taken from the germline J gene. The V call is TRBV19, the J call TRBJ2-2; the match to TRBD2 covers 10 bases. J gave up 7 bases and V 6 bases, and 8 bases lay outside the gene matches. The CDR3 runs to 15 residues. CDR1 LNHDA and CDR2 SQIVND come from the germline V gene (reference sequence). The covered CDR3 bases are TGTGCCAGTAGACCTAGCGGGAGTGGGGTCGGGGAG. Translated: CASRPSGSGVGE. The whole CDR3 is CASRPSGSGVGELFF.

About this clone itself: Read coverage stops 3 residues before the CDR3 terminus; the germline J gene supplies the remainder. The genes are TRBV19 and TRBJ2-1, with 7 positions matching TRBD2. Germline lookup yields CDR1 LNHDA and CDR2 SQIVND (reference sequence). This CDR3 is 15 amino acids long. With V trimmed by 6 bases and J by 4 bases, 9 bases remained unmatched. The covered CDR3 bases are TGTGCCAGTAGGACTAGCACCTTGGGGTACAATGAG. It specifies CASRTSTLGYNE. The entire CDR3 is CASRTSTLGYNEQFF.

About this clone: The read stops 3 residues short of the end of the CDR3; the missing end is completed from the germline J gene. The chain employs TRBV10-3 and TRBJ2-5; 7 bases agree with TRBD2. The CDR3 extends over 15 amino acids. Per germline, CDR1 ENHRY and CDR2 SYGVKD. Trimming removed 9 bases from V and 7 bases from J; junction bases left unmatched: 17. Here the CDR3 reads CAIRGRDFPGGTQYF. CDR3 bases read: TGTGCCATAAGGGGCCGGGACTTCCCGGGGGGGACC.

Remarks on this clone: The read gets to within 3 residues of the CDR3 end, and the germline J gene fills in the rest. V gene TRBV12-5 combines with J gene TRBJ2-2, with 10 bases aligning to TRBD1. Germline loops: CDR1 LGHNT, CDR2 FRNRAP. J lost 1 base, V lost 2 bases, and 1 base had no gene match. The CDR3 is made up of 16 amino acids. Partial CDR3 DNA: TGTGCTAGTGGTTTGAGGACAGGGGGGAACACCGGGGAG. Translation: CASGLRTGGNTGE. The full CDR3 is CASGLRTGGNTGELFF.

Remarks on this clone: The read ends 3 residues before the CDR3 terminus; that terminus is restored from the germline J gene. The genes are TRBV19 and TRBJ1-1; possibly TRBD1 for D (5 bases). Trimming pared 6 bases from V and 0 bases from J, leaving 11 bases between. This CDR3 has 14 residues. Germline V CDR1 and CDR2: LNHDA, SQIVND (reference sequence). The CDR3 reads CASSPGRMNTEAFF. CDR3 DNA (partial): TGTGCCAGTAGCCCAGGGCGTATGAACACTGAA. The full variable domain, rest sourced from reference TRBV19 and TRBJ1-1, is DGGITQSPKYLFRKEGQNVTLSCEQNLNHDAMYWYRQDPGQGLRLIYYSQIVNDFQKGDIAEGYSVSREKKESFPLTVTSAQKNPTAFYLCASSPGRMNTEAFFGQGTRLTVV.

A note on this clone: The read falls 3 residues short of the CDR3 end, and the missing part is taken from the germline J gene. The chain links TRBV6-2 or TRBV6-3 to TRBJ2-5, with TRBD2 identical over 7 bases. The V segment lost 5 bases and the J segment 4 bases; nucleotides outside the gene matches: 7. Germline CDR1 is MNHEY and CDR2 is SVGEGT. The CDR3 has 14 residues. CDR3 amino acids: CASSDGGMGETQYF. CDR3 bases read: TGTGCCAGCAGTGACGGGGGGATGGGAGAGACC.

As regards this clone: Read coverage stops 3 residues before the CDR3 terminus; the germline J gene supplies the remainder. The chain has TRBV7-6 and TRBJ2-5; no clear D. V was shortened by 0 bases and J by 1 base, with 12 bases between the two germline ends. CDR1 is SGHVS, CDR2 FNYEAQ, per germline. CDR3 length equals 16 residues. The CDR3 protein is CASSLAPPPLQETQYF. The part of the CDR3 DNA that was read is TGTGCCAGCAGCTTAGCTCCCCCCCCACTCCAAGAGACC.

A note on this clone: The CDR3 end is not reached by the read, which stops 3 residues before it; the germline J gene fills it in. The genes are TRBV18 and TRBJ1-2, with D maybe TRBD1 (5 bases). This CDR3 has 14 residues. The germline CDR1 and CDR2 sequences are KGHSH and LQKENI. CDR3 sequence reads: CASSRASQGGDYTF. CDR3 bases read: TGTGCCAGCTCACGGGCTTCCCAGGGAGGAGAC.